The TCR beta chain described here comes from a study of T cells in localized non-small cell lung cancer. The protocol was immunoSEQ multiplex PCR, while the TCRdb copy is restricted to in-frame clones and leaves out a portion. The sample includes 30,000 to 40,000 clones, roughly 90% seen only once; the top ten take around 4.1%. Study-wide results and limits: T cell clonality was highest in uninvolved adjacent lung, above tumor. Elevated circulating T cell density in blood was associated with longer overall survival.

V lost 0 bases and J lost 7, with 1 base in between. Germline loops: CDR1 GTSNPN, CDR2 SVGIG (reference sequence). The CDR3 contains 10 residues. To note about this clone: As yet, its antigen is unknown.

The TCR was taken from a man aged 40 to 75 with stage I lung adenocarcinoma. The source was peripheral blood, collected before any cancer treatment. V gene TRBV30 combines with J gene TRBJ1-3; no definite D call. The CDR3 DNA follows: TGTGCCTGGAGTGTGAACACCATATATTTT. Translating gives CAWSVNTIYF.